This T cell receptor beta chain is from a study of shared clonotypes between healthy human individuals. TCRdb keeps only in-frame clones here, not all; method: immunoSEQ multiplex PCR. The sample includes under 200,000 clones, 90% to 95% of them seen just once. The CDR3 covers 12 residues. CDR1 is SGDLS and CDR2 is YYNGEE in the germline V gene. The V and J ends lost 0 bases and 11 bases respectively, with 9 bases between them. This rearrangement joins TRBV9 to TRBJ2-1, with D possibly being TRBD2 (5 bases). The receptor was derived from a woman aged 30 to 39 in good health. The sequenced sample consisted of naive CD4+ T cells sorted from blood. This sample's subset: CD45RA+ positively selected. The chain's CDR3 is CASSVAGSKQFF. CDR3 nucleotide sequence: TGTGCCAGCAGCGTAGCGGGGTCAAAGCAGTTCTTC.